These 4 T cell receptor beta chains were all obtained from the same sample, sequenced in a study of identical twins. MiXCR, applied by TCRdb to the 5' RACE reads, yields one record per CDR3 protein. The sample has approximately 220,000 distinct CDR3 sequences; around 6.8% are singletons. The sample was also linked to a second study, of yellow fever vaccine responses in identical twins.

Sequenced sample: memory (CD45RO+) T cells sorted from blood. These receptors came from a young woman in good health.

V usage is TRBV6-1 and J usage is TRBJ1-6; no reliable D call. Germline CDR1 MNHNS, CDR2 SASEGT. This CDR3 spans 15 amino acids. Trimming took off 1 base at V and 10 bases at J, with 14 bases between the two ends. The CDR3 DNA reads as TGTGCCAGCAGTGAAGACGGAGCGCCCGTGTCACCCCTCCACTTT. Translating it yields CASSEDGAPVSPLHF.

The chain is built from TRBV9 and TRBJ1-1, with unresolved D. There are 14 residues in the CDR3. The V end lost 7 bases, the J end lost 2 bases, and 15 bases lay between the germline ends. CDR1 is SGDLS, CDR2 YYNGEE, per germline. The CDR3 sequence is CASRQSLQNTEAFF. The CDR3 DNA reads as TGTGCCAGCCGTCAGTCACTTCAAAACACTGAAGCTTTCTTT.

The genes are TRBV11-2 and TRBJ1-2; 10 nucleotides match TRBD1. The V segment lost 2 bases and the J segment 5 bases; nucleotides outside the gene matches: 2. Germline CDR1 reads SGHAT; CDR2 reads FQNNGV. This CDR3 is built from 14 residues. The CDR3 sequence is CASSLTGQGYGYTF. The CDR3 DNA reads TGTGCCAGCAGCTTAACGGGACAGGGGTATGGCTACACCTTC.

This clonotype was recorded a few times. The CDR3 DNA reads TGCAGTGCTAGAGTTGTAGCGGGGGGCAGCACAGATACGCAGTATTTT. It encodes CSARVVAGGSTDTQYF. V usage is TRBV20-1 and J usage is TRBJ2-3; 10 bases map to TRBD2. Looked up from germline, CDR1 is DFQATT and CDR2 is SNEGSKA (reference sequence). The CDR3 totals 16 residues. Trimming at V came to 1 base and at J to 0 bases, leaving 4 bases not matched to a gene.